The sequence of this TCR beta chain was determined in a study of blood T cell repertoires in COVID-19 (dated by TCRdb to about 2020). The study in broad terms: Collaborator samples came from the United States, Italy and Spain and covered acute and convalescent phases of COVID-19. HLA class I and class II types, where available, came from metadata supplied by the sample provider rather than from assay-based typing. The prospective study material was composed of cDNA or gDNA derived from T cells, B-cell-depleted T cells, or PBMCs. A de-identified subject ID, COVID-19 status, age in years and sex were almost always included in the sample metadata. The repertoires were released in a freely available public database meant as a resource for research on the immune response to SARS-CoV-2. Samples were obtained from the ongoing ImmuneRACE study (first 160 participants) and from some 1,200 subjects provided by 6 global collaborators. Deeply sampled blood TCRbeta repertoires from subjects exposed to, actively infected with, or recovered from COVID-19 were included in the dataset.

Details on this clone: Its antigen target is currently unknown. One base away there is no much larger clone; base qualities are not given.

TCRbeta CDR3 regions were amplified from genomic DNA using the immunoSEQ Assay, a bias-controlled multiplex PCR. Regarding the original processing steps: Nucleated cell counts per sample were estimated from amplification of reference gene primers within the assay. Sequence reads were collapsed and filtered to measure the absolute abundance of every unique TCRbeta CDR3 rearrangement. For each sample, productive Simpson clonality was calculated by taking the square root of Simpson's diversity index across productive rearrangements. TCRdb took this table from immuneACCESS and kept in-frame rearrangements with V and J called. Such tables lack part of the clones; where checked against another copy, unresolved V genes explain under half of the gap, and the rest is unexplained. The V and J calls and clone size are taken from that table; D and trimming were inferred from the DNA. The sample has more than 50,000 clones on record, around 89% of them singletons. The ten largest clonotypes hold less than 15% of the sample.

Trimming takes 6 bases from V and 0 bases from J, and the germline ends sit 18 bases apart. CDR1 and CDR2 were assigned from the germline V gene (reference sequence) as MNHEY and SMNVEV. The CDR3, cysteine through phenylalanine, is 17 amino acids long. Here the CDR3 DNA is all that survives: 51 bases in frame from base 1. Each collaborating institution followed its own protocols to collect whole blood in K2EDTA tubes. For TCRbeta analysis, collaborators shipped samples as frozen whole blood, isolated PBMCs, or DNA extracted from either of those sample types. Results and caveats for the whole study, not just this receptor: The amount of clinical and demographic metadata varied by source and participant and was provided uncurated.

Here the chain combines TRBV27 and TRBJ2-4; tentative D gene TRBD1, with 5 bases matching. Sequencing was performed on peripheral blood. The sequence derives from a man aged 55-75 years with active COVID-19. The CDR3 region: CASRATAITLAKNIQYF. Read as DNA, the sequence is TGTGCCAGCAGGGCGACAGCAATCACTCTAGCCAAAAACATTCAGTACTTC.